This is a list of T cell receptor beta chains from one sample in a study of blood T cell repertoires in COVID-19. Sequencing was performed with immunoSEQ multiplex PCR; in TCRdb, only in-frame clones are kept and a portion is missing. The sample consists of 55,000 to 75,000 clones, roughly 85% of them appearing once. The sample consisted of peripheral blood. These receptor sequences come from a man in his 60s with acute or convalescent COVID-19. Both conserved end residues are part of each CDR3.

>TRBV6-5
CASSPGQGNTIYF
>TRBV3-1/TRBV3-2
CASSQQGVGSGELFF
>TRBV5-1
CASSPMGPNQNEQFF
>TRBV3-1/TRBV3-2
CASSQEWTEQYF
>TRBV6-5
CATGLLAGNNEQFF
>TRBV4-2
CASSQGEGLEAFF
>TRBV6-1
CASSEIRAGNSPLHF
>TRBV7-9
CASSLETGVSAEQYF
>TRBV2
CASSENQARSGNTIYF
>TRBV7-9
CASSVDGINEQYF
>TRBV7-9
CASRHPTGSTGELFF
>TRBV30
CARTVGGDGGYTF
>TRBV28
CASTPGGGSNEKLFF
>TRBV7-2
CASSSFTGNTEAFF
>TRBV5-1
CASSGGQPQETQYF
>TRBV24-1
CATSDDRVPYGYTF
>TRBV6-5
CASSSPGGNTIYF
>TRBV6-5
CASSASGTSGPQQYF
>TRBV2
CASSEDGGQETQYF
>TRBV24-1
CATSDRVTGYGYTF
>TRBV19
CASSTGGDAINNRDF
>TRBV6-5
CASSLRDRVGEQYF
>TRBV2
CASSVEQGEAFF
>TRBV5-4
CASSLVGGRTEAFF
>TRBV6-2/TRBV6-3
CASSWPPDTQYF
>TRBV19
CASRPWTGIAEAFF
>TRBV6-5
CASSRTGSYGYTF
>TRBV3-1/TRBV3-2
CASSHRDRATNEKLFF
>TRBV28
CASSRGPGTGKAFF
>TRBV11-2
CASSLGQVTDTQYF
>TRBV24-1
CATSDTQQGPDNEQFF
>TRBV3-1/TRBV3-2
CASSQAGPGSGGAGNTGELFF
>TRBV7-2
CASSLAGQGGNTIYF
>TRBV27
CASSPSGPSYEQYF
>TRBV7-3
CASSLSGGSYEQYF
>TRBV27
CASSFRGNRPQHF
>TRBV10-1
CASSSDRGSLAGTDTQYF
>TRBV5-1
CASSLEGRGNTEAFF
>TRBV2
CASRWDSSNQPQHF
>TRBV6-1
CASSEALQGLRETQYF
>TRBV2
CASSRSLGFPGNTIYF
>TRBV19
CASTKTSGKDEQFF
>TRBV2
CASIARTSGTYEQYF
>TRBV7-9
CASSLDGADTQYF
>TRBV27
CASSLSPDKANTEAFF
>TRBV3-1/TRBV3-2
CASSQPSGQGIAFF
>TRBV15
CATSRDRGDEQFF
>TRBV5-1
CASSLEGQYNEQFF
>TRBV10-1
CASSERRALNEQFF
>TRBV6-4
CASSDPGGHTGGTFNYGYTF
>TRBV3-1/TRBV3-2
CASSQVAATNTEAFF
>TRBV29-1
CSVPRLPQVTTHFYEQYF
>TRBV7-9
CASSGSRDRCYF